The 7 T cell receptor beta chains below were found in one sample sequenced in a study of long-term antiretroviral therapy in people with HIV. Runs used v3.0 of the immunoSEQ assay and were done at survey level. Here immunoSEQ multiplex PCR was the method, and the copy in TCRdb shows in-frame clones only, minus some. The repertoire holds more than 20,000 clones, with about 86% as singletons. This sample comprised unsorted PBMCs, obtained 1.3 years after starting antiretroviral therapy. The source is a man in his 60s with HIV.

This chain connects TRBV5-4 to TRBJ1-2, with D maybe TRBD1 (6 bases). Germline V gene data show CDR1 as SGHNT and CDR2 as YYREEE (reference sequence). The CDR3 totals 14 residues. Trimming left V 4 bases short and J 4 bases short, with 14 bases between. CDR3 DNA sequence: TGTGCCAGCAGCACCGCGAGGGGGTCCTATGGCTACACCTTC. Translated: CASSTARGSYGYTF.

This chain uses TRBV29-1 with TRBJ2-3; 8 positions agree with TRBD1. Germline V gene sequence: CDR1 SQVTM, CDR2 ANQGSEA. V lost 5 bases to trimming and J lost 4 bases; unmatched junction nucleotides: 8. The CDR3 is made up of 14 amino acids. The CDR3: CSVSQGARADTQYF. The CDR3 coding sequence is TGCAGCGTTTCTCAGGGGGCTAGGGCAGATACGCAGTATTTT.

V and J are TRBV5-4 and TRBJ2-3; 7 nucleotides agree with TRBD2. The V segment lost 2 bases and the J segment 1 base; nucleotides outside the gene matches: 7. Germline V gives CDR1 SGHNT, CDR2 YYREEE (reference sequence). This CDR3 region has 16 residues. CDR3 DNA sequence: TGTGCCAGCAGCTTTGGCGGGGGTCACGGCACAGATACGCAGTATTTT. Translated, it gives CASSFGGGHGTDTQYF.

The chain joins TRBV5-1 to TRBJ1-5; no reliable D call. V lost 4 bases, J lost 1 base, and 12 bases lay in between. Germline V gene lookup returns CDR1 SGHRS and CDR2 YFSETQ. There are 15 residues in the CDR3. The CDR3: CASSPDGGSNQPQHF. CDR3 bases: TGCGCCAGCAGCCCGGATGGTGGGAGCAATCAGCCCCAGCATTTT.

This chain links TRBV11-1 with TRBJ1-2; tentatively, D is TRBD1 (6 bases). CDR3 length equals 15 residues. Deletions cut 1 base from V and 2 bases from J, with 11 bases between. Germline V gene sequence: CDR1 SGHAT, CDR2 FQDESV (reference sequence). The CDR3 loop is CASSLDAGTNYGYTF. The DNA for the CDR3 is TGTGCCAGCAGCTTAGATGCCGGGACAAACTATGGCTACACCTTC.

The chain carries TRBV18 and TRBJ2-1; 9 nucleotides align to TRBD1. Germline V gene sequence: CDR1 KGHSH, CDR2 LQKENI. This CDR3 comprises 15 residues. J gave up 2 bases and V 6 bases, and 5 bases lay outside the gene matches. The CDR3 here is CASSSGQGPYNEQFF. The CDR3 nucleotides are TGTGCCAGCTCCTCGGGACAGGGTCCCTACAATGAGCAGTTCTTC.

V is TRBV5-1 and J is TRBJ2-1; D gene ambiguous. Germline CDR1 SGHRS, CDR2 YFSETQ. Trimming stripped 0 bases from V and 3 bases from J, with 10 bases between. The CDR3 loop spans 15 amino acids. CDR3 amino acids: CASSLAGIDYNEQFF. For the CDR3, the DNA is TGCGCCAGCAGCTTGGCTGGAATCGACTACAATGAGCAGTTCTTC.